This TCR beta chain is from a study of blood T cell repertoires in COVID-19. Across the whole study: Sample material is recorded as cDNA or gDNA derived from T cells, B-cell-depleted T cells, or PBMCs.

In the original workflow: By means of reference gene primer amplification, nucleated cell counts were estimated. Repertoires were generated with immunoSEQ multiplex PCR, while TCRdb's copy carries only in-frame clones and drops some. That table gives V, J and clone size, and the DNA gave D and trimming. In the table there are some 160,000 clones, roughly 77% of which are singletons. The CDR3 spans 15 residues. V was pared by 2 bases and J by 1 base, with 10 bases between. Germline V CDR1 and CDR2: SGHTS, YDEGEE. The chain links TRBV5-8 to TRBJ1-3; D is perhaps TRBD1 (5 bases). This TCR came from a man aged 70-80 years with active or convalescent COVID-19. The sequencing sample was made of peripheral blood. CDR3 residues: CASSFRAGSGNTIYF. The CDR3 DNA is TGTGCCAGCAGCTTTAGGGCAGGGTCTGGAAACACCATATATTTT.